These 22 T cell receptor beta chains were sequenced from one sample in a study of shared T cell receptors in the human thymus. This table comes from immunoSEQ multiplex PCR, and its TCRdb copy is limited to in-frame clones, with some not included. This sample yields hundreds of thousands of clones, of which around 78% are seen a single time; roughly 0.013% belongs to the top ten. These data are also associated with another study on human thymus T cells.

Sequencing was performed on thymocytes. These receptors all come from a boy under two years old with a congenital heart defect.

This clone was seen a handful of times. The rearrangement uses TRBV7-9 and TRBJ2-7, with TRBD2 identical over 9 bases. The germline CDR1 and CDR2 sequences are SEHNR and FQNEAQ (reference sequence). This CDR3 comprises 17 residues. V shed 2 bases and J 2 bases; nucleotides not matched to a gene: 10. CDR3 sequence: CASSLSDPAGGAYEQYF. The CDR3 DNA is TGTGCCAGCAGCTTATCGGATCCAGCGGGAGGCGCCTACGAGCAGTACTTC.

CDR3 loop: CASSAAGGGDTQYF. The CDR3 DNA reads as TGTGCCAGCAGTGCGGCGGGAGGAGGGGATACGCAGTATTTT. V is TRBV25-1 and J is TRBJ2-3; 8 nucleotides agree with TRBD2. The V gene end was trimmed by 4 bases and the J gene end by 6 bases; junction bases not matched to a gene: 6. The germline V gene encodes CDR1 MGHDK and CDR2 SYGVNS. The CDR3 sequence is 14 residues long.

The chain employs TRBV2 and TRBJ2-3; TRBD2 matches 11 bases. The V gene end was trimmed by 6 bases and the J gene end by 4 bases; junction bases not matched to a gene: 3. The CDR3 runs to 14 residues. Germline V CDR1 and CDR2: SNHLY, FYNNEI. Here the CDR3 DNA reads TGTGCCAGCAGCGTTAGCGGGAGGGCAGATACGCAGTATTTT. This sequence encodes CASSVSGRADTQYF.

V gene TRBV5-1 combines with J gene TRBJ2-3; D gene ambiguous. This CDR3 spans 13 amino acids. CDR1 SGHRS and CDR2 YFSETQ come from the germline V gene. The V and J ends lost 4 bases and 2 bases respectively, with 8 bases between them. The CDR3 here is CASSPAATDTQYF. CDR3 sequence (DNA): TGCGCCAGCAGCCCGGCGGCCACAGATACGCAGTATTTT.

The chain recombines TRBV12-2 with TRBJ2-7; the tabulated D call, TRBD1, remains unverified against the DNA. TRBV12-2 corresponds to a pseudogene. The CDR3 spans 14 residues. CDR3 sequence reads: CASRLFRAPWEQYF. The CDR3 region has the DNA TGTGCAAGTCGCTTATTCAGGGCCCCTTGGGAGCAGTACTTC.

This clone appeared a single time. V gene TRBV7-2 combines with J gene TRBJ2-1; D might be TRBD1 (6 bases). This CDR3 spans 18 amino acids. Germline values: CDR1 SGHTA, CDR2 FQGNSA. Trimming stripped 2 bases from V and 7 bases from J, with 24 bases between. The CDR3 sequence: CASSLLQGGPGLENEQFF. CDR3 in DNA: TGTGCCAGCAGCTTACTCCAAGGGGGTCCCGGGTTGGAGAATGAGCAGTTCTTC.

This clone was detected a few times. The chain joins TRBV7-2 to TRBJ1-1, with 9 bases matching TRBD1. CDR1 is SGHTA, CDR2 FQGNSA, per germline. V shed 5 bases and J 8 bases; nucleotides not matched to a gene: 6. This CDR3 is 13 amino acids long. The CDR3 DNA reads as TGTGCCAGCAGCACAACAGGGGGCCACGAAGCTTTCTTT. Translating gives CASSTTGGHEAFF.

This chain uses TRBV7-9 with TRBJ2-7, with 9 bases matching TRBD1. Germline V lookup: CDR1 SEHNR, CDR2 FQNEAQ (reference sequence). J gave up 5 bases and V 5 bases, and 13 bases lay outside the gene matches. There are 16 residues in the CDR3. The chain's CDR3 is CASSLSPGTGLHEQYF. CDR3 coding DNA: TGTGCCAGCAGCCTGAGCCCCGGGACAGGGCTCCACGAGCAGTACTTC.

Regarding this clone: Other DNA sequences in this sample translate to the same CDR3. This chain connects TRBV9 to TRBJ2-3, with D possibly matching TRBD2 (6 bases). The CDR3 is 12 amino acids. CDR1 and CDR2 from the germline V gene are SGDLS and YYNGEE. Deletions cut 8 bases from V and 6 bases from J, with 13 bases between. CDR3 residues: CASEPREDTQYF. The CDR3 region has the DNA TGTGCCAGTGAACCTCGGGAGGATACGCAGTATTTT.

This clone was seen once. V gene TRBV4-1 combines with J gene TRBJ2-3; 9 bases align to TRBD1. The CDR3 extends over 18 amino acids. Germline CDR1 reads MGHRA; CDR2 reads YSYEKL. V lost 0 bases to trimming and J lost 3 bases; unmatched junction nucleotides: 10. The CDR3 coding sequence is TGCGCCAGCAGCCAAGAGGAGGAGACAGGGGGAAGGACAGATACGCAGTATTTT. It yields the protein CASSQEEETGGRTDTQYF.

The genes are TRBV13 and TRBJ1-1, with 8 bases fitting TRBD1. Germline CDR1 is PRHDT and CDR2 is FYEKMQ (reference sequence). The junction had 5 bases not matched to a gene; V was cut back by 4 bases and J by 7 bases. The CDR3 has 13 amino acids. The CDR3 spells CASSSDRADEAFF. The CDR3 DNA reads TGTGCCAGCAGCTCGGACAGGGCAGATGAAGCTTTCTTT.

The rearrangement links TRBV6-6 to TRBJ1-1; D not certain. CDR3 size: 13 residues. From germline, CDR1 is MNHNY and CDR2 SVGAGI (reference sequence). V lost 2 bases to trimming and J lost 11 bases, with 15 bases between them. CDR3 sequence: CASSYPDRTTAFF. The CDR3 DNA follows: TGTGCCAGCAGTTACCCCGACCGAACTACGGCTTTCTTT.

The chain couples TRBV27 to TRBJ2-5; D gene unclear. Trimming took off 0 bases at V and 2 bases at J, with 7 bases between the two ends. The CDR3 covers 14 residues. Germline V gene lookup returns CDR1 MNHEY and CDR2 SMNVEV (reference sequence). For the CDR3, the DNA is TGTGCCAGCAGTTTATCGAGCCTACAAGAGACCCAGTACTTC. Its translation: CASSLSSLQETQYF.

The genes are TRBV29-1 and TRBJ2-1; 15 nucleotides agree with TRBD2. From germline, CDR1 is SQVTM and CDR2 ANQGSEA. The J segment lost 9 bases and the V segment lost 5 bases, leaving 8 bases of the junction unmatched. This CDR3 region has 15 residues. The CDR3 loop is CSVSGLAGGGSEQFF. The CDR3 region has the DNA TGCAGCGTTTCGGGACTAGCGGGAGGAGGAAGTGAGCAGTTCTTC.

The V call is TRBV12-5, the J call TRBJ2-3; D is undetermined. The germline V gene has CDR1 LGHNT and CDR2 FRNRAP. V lost 4 bases to trimming and J lost 0 bases, with 5 bases between them. The CDR3 extends over 13 amino acids. The DNA of the CDR3 is TGTGCTAGTGGTTCCTACAGCACAGATACGCAGTATTTT. Its protein is CASGSYSTDTQYF. Supplemented by reference TRBV12-5 and TRBJ2-3, the full variable domain reads DARVTQTPRHKVTEMGQEVTMRCQPILGHNTVFWYRQTMMQGLELLAYFRNRAPLDDSGMPKDRFSAEMPDATLATLKIQPSEPRDSAVYFCASGSYSTDTQYFGPGTRLTVL.

V usage is TRBV9 and J usage is TRBJ2-3; TRBD1 is a possible D gene (6 bases). This CDR3 has 15 residues. Germline loops: CDR1 SGDLS, CDR2 YYNGEE. V was cut by 3 bases and J by 6 bases, with 17 bases left in between. CDR3 loop: CASSAPDRLGDTQYF. DNA for the CDR3: TGTGCCAGCAGCGCTCCCGACAGGTTGGGGGATACGCAGTATTTT.

The V and J genes are TRBV4-1 and TRBJ2-5; weak D call: TRBD1 (5 bases). This CDR3 has 15 residues. Germline loops: CDR1 MGHRA, CDR2 YSYEKL. With 5 bases removed from V and 1 base from J, the gap between germline ends came to 14 bases. The CDR3 sequence: CASSLGPPLQETQYF. CDR3 nucleotide sequence: TGCGCCAGCAGCTTGGGGCCACCTCTCCAAGAGACCCAGTACTTC.

This chain joins TRBV27 and TRBJ1-4; TRBD1 aligns across 7 bases. This CDR3 region has 20 residues. The trim removed 5 bases at V and 4 bases at J, leaving 22 bases unmatched. Germline V gene lookup returns CDR1 MNHEY and CDR2 SMNVEV (reference sequence). DNA for the CDR3: TGTGCCAGCAGTAATATCGGTGCGGGACAGACCCCTGGAGGTAATGAAAAACTGTTTTTT. Amino acid sequence: CASSNIGAGQTPGGNEKLFF.

The CDR3 is CGGGVYSNQPQHF. CDR3 nucleotide sequence: TGTGGCGGGGGGGTTTATAGCAATCAGCCCCAGCATTTT. This chain joins TRBV28 and TRBJ1-5; perhaps TRBD1 as D (5 bases). The germline CDR1 and CDR2 sequences are MDHEN and SYDVKM. This CDR3 has 13 residues.

This chain links TRBV7-9 with TRBJ2-1; D gene ambiguous. Germline V lookup: CDR1 SEHNR, CDR2 FQNEAQ (reference sequence). This CDR3 has 14 residues. Trimming removed 1 base at V and 8 bases at J, with 12 bases between. The CDR3 is CASSLVGRGDEQFF. The DNA for the CDR3 is TGTGCCAGCAGCTTAGTAGGTCGCGGCGATGAGCAGTTCTTC.

The V gene is TRBV10-1, the J gene TRBJ2-3; D unclear. CDR1 is WNHNN, CDR2 SYGVQD, per germline (reference sequence). The CDR3 is 13 amino acids. V was shortened by 8 bases and J by 4 bases, with 13 bases between the two germline ends. CDR3 amino acids: CASGARHADTQYF. CDR3 DNA sequence: TGCGCCAGCGGAGCCCGCCACGCAGATACGCAGTATTTT.

This chain uses TRBV11-2 with TRBJ2-3, with D tentatively TRBD2 (6 bases). The CDR3 totals 15 residues. Germline assignment: CDR1 SGHAT and CDR2 FQNNGV. Trimming cost V 5 bases and J 2 bases, with 14 bases left between them. The CDR3 sequence: CASSLPGLLTDTQYF. The CDR3 DNA reads TGTGCCAGCAGCCTACCGGGACTTCTCACAGATACGCAGTATTTT.